These 28 T cell receptor beta chains were sequenced from one sample in a study of T-cell reconstitution after alpha-beta-depleted transplantation in children. Unique molecular identifiers were built into the TCRbeta library. TCRdb used MiXCR to reprocess the PCR reads, holding one entry per CDR3 protein. The repertoire holds 300,000 to 400,000 distinct CDR3 sequences, with 10% to 15% as singletons. Source: PBMCs, taken from the stem cell graft. Receptors originate from a human donor who donated a stem cell graft to a child with Fanconi anemia.

This clonotype was counted only a few times. This chain links TRBV29-1 with TRBJ2-5; 10 bases map to TRBD2. This CDR3 is built from 15 residues. Germline values: CDR1 SQVTM, CDR2 ANQGSEA. V was pared by 6 bases and J by 0 bases, with 7 bases of the junction left unmatched. The CDR3 DNA follows: TGCAGCGTCAATTTACTAGCGGGGCACCAAGAGACCCAGTACTTC. This translates into CSVNLLAGHQETQYF.

This clonotype was detected only a few times. The chain combines TRBV12-5 with TRBJ1-1, with unresolved D. Germline loops: CDR1 LGHNT, CDR2 FRNRAP. There are 12 residues in the CDR3. Trimming cost V 8 bases and J 4 bases, with 11 bases left between them. The DNA for the CDR3 is TGTGCTAGTCAAACCATCTCCACTGAAGCTTTCTTT. As protein: CASQTISTEAFF.

The chain is built from TRBV18 and TRBJ2-5; D is undetermined. In germline, CDR1 is KGHSH, CDR2 LQKENI. The V and J ends lost 3 bases and 4 bases respectively, with 9 bases between them. The CDR3 is made up of 13 amino acids. The CDR3 coding sequence is TGTGCCAGCTCACCGACCCGGAGAGAGACCCAGTACTTC. Translated: CASSPTRRETQYF.

The genes are TRBV28 and TRBJ1-5; D is ambiguous. Trimming stripped 6 bases from V and 5 bases from J, with 17 bases between. CDR3 length: 15 residues. Germline loops: CDR1 MDHEN, CDR2 SYDVKM. The CDR3 nucleotides read TGTGCCAGCAGACCCGCGGACTTTTCTTATCAGCCCCAGCATTTT. Translation gives CASRPADFSYQPQHF.

V and J are TRBV25-1 and TRBJ1-6; no clear D. The germline V gene has CDR1 MGHDK and CDR2 SYGVNS. The CDR3 runs 16 residues. V dropped 2 bases and J dropped 7 bases, with 15 bases sitting between them. The CDR3 DNA sequence: TGTGCCAGCAGTGAAAATCTCCGGACCGACAATTCACCCCTCCACTTT. Amino acids: CASSENLRTDNSPLHF.

This rearrangement joins TRBV13 to TRBJ2-3; TRBD2 is a possible D gene (6 bases). The CDR3 is 14 amino acids. Trimming removed 7 bases from V and 4 bases from J, with 15 bases in between. The germline V gene encodes CDR1 PRHDT and CDR2 FYEKMQ (reference sequence). As DNA, the CDR3 is TGTGCCAGCACCATGGGAGGAAATCCAGATACGCAGTATTTT. Translating it yields CASTMGGNPDTQYF.

The chain links TRBV28 to TRBJ1-1; the D is unclear. This CDR3 has 14 residues. V shed 2 bases and J shed 1 base, with 8 bases lying between them. CDR1 MDHEN and CDR2 SYDVKM come from the germline V gene. DNA of the CDR3: TGTGCCAGCAGTTTAGTGCAGCGGAACACTGAAGCTTTCTTT. Amino acids: CASSLVQRNTEAFF.

Ten or more counts support this clonotype. The genes are TRBV5-1 and TRBJ2-7, with D possibly being TRBD2 (5 bases). This CDR3 contains 15 residues. CDR1 is SGHRS, CDR2 YFSETQ, per germline. Trimming pared 2 bases from V and 7 bases from J, leaving 19 bases between. The CDR3 here is CASSFGLVPGMEQYV. The CDR3 nucleotides read TGCGCCAGCAGCTTTGGTTTAGTGCCCGGGATGGAGCAGTACGTC.

This clonotype has a handful of counts. V usage is TRBV20-1 and J usage is TRBJ1-6; tentatively, D is TRBD1 (6 bases). CDR1 is DFQATT and CDR2 is SNEGSKA in the germline V gene (reference sequence). The CDR3 spans 12 residues. The V gene lost 6 bases and the J gene lost 7 bases, with 10 bases spanning the gap. The CDR3 bases are TGCAGTGCCCCGGACAGAAATTCACCCCTCCACTTT. As protein: CSAPDRNSPLHF.

V and J are TRBV20-1 and TRBJ2-7; possibly TRBD2 for D (7 bases). Between the trimmed V and J ends, which lost 0 bases and 0 bases, there was a span of 12 bases. The CDR3 covers 15 residues. Germline V gives CDR1 DFQATT, CDR2 SNEGSKA (reference sequence). CDR3 sequence (DNA): TGCAGTGCTAGAGATGGGAGGGGGAGCTCCTACGAGCAGTACGTC. Encoded protein: CSARDGRGSSYEQYV.

The V gene is TRBV18, the J gene TRBJ2-3, with D possibly TRBD2 on 5 matching bases. This CDR3 has 16 residues. The germline V gene has CDR1 KGHSH and CDR2 LQKENI. The germline V and J ends were trimmed by 3 bases and 4 bases, with 17 bases remaining between them. The CDR3 bases are TGTGCCAGCTCACCGACCGGCGCGACTAATTCAGATACGCAGTATTTT. It encodes CASSPTGATNSDTQYF.

A few counts support this clonotype. The chain is built from TRBV12-3 or TRBV12-4 and TRBJ2-1; the D gene is possibly TRBD2 (5 bases). This CDR3 has 16 amino acids. V lost 5 bases and J 4 bases, leaving 18 bases between the germline ends. This CDR3 reads CASSPRGAWGYNEQFF. The CDR3 region has the DNA TGTGCCAGCAGTCCCCGGGGTGCTTGGGGTTACAATGAGCAGTTCTTC.

This clonotype was detected many times. The chain has TRBV6-1 and TRBJ2-2, with 8 bases fitting TRBD1. CDR1 is MNHNS, CDR2 SASEGT, per germline. CDR3 length equals 14 residues. V was pared by 6 bases and J by 2 bases, with 2 bases of the junction left unmatched. The CDR3 loop is CASRTGANTGELFF. The CDR3 DNA reads TGTGCCAGCAGGACAGGGGCCAACACCGGGGAGCTGTTTTTT.

This clonotype appeared once. This chain links TRBV2 with TRBJ2-1; D may be TRBD1 or TRBD2 (5 bases each). Germline-derived CDR1 and CDR2 are SNHLY and FYNNEI. The CDR3 is made up of 13 amino acids. The V and J ends lost 5 bases and 9 bases respectively, with 14 bases between them. This CDR3 is CASSPPARGEQFF. For the CDR3, the DNA is TGTGCCAGCAGTCCCCCCGCGAGGGGTGAGCAGTTCTTC.

This clonotype was seen a handful of times. Written as DNA, the CDR3 is TGTGCCAGCAGCTTGGATCTGATCGGGGAGCTGTTTTTT. Its protein product is CASSLDLIGELFF. The V call is TRBV5-5, the J call TRBJ2-2; D unclear. The V end lost 0 bases, the J end lost 7 bases, and 7 bases lay between the germline ends. This CDR3 spans 13 amino acids. CDR1 is SGHKS, CDR2 YYEKEE, per germline (reference sequence).

This clonotype came up many times. This chain uses TRBV18 with TRBJ2-5; D uncertain. V was clipped by 3 bases and J by 2 bases, with 7 bases between them. The CDR3 loop spans 13 amino acids. Germline values: CDR1 KGHSH, CDR2 LQKENI. This CDR3 is CASSPTAQETQYF. In DNA form, the CDR3 reads TGTGCCAGCTCACCGACGGCGCAAGAGACCCAGTACTTC.

This clonotype was seen ten or more times. This chain links TRBV5-1 with TRBJ1-1; no clear D gene. Germline CDR1 is SGHRS and CDR2 is YFSETQ. V gave up 0 bases and J gave up 1 base, with 7 bases separating them. The CDR3 runs to 14 residues. The CDR3 reads CASSLEGGNTEAFF. CDR3 nucleotide sequence: TGCGCCAGCAGCTTGGAGGGCGGGAACACTGAAGCTTTCTTT.

The chain is built from TRBV5-6 and TRBJ2-1; 11 bases are a match to TRBD2. This CDR3 comprises 15 residues. V lost 4 bases to trimming and J lost 7 bases; unmatched junction nucleotides: 7. Germline V gene sequence: CDR1 SGHDT, CDR2 YYEEEE. CDR3 sequence (DNA): TGTGCCAGCAGCCTGGGACTAGCGGAAAGGAATGAGCAGTTCTTC. This encodes CASSLGLAERNEQFF.

Points on this clonotype: One base away lies a much larger clone, so this may be a sequencing read error. The chain employs TRBV29-1 and TRBJ1-2, with a possible D match to TRBD1 (5 bases). CDR3 length equals 13 residues. Trimming removed 7 bases at V and 6 bases at J, with 18 bases between. Germline loops: CDR1 SQVTM, CDR2 ANQGSEA. The CDR3 DNA is TGCAGCGGTGGGACCCAAAGAGACCATGGCTACACCTTC. Protein sequence: CSGGTQRDHGYTF.

This clonotype appeared many times. This sequence joins TRBV7-9 and TRBJ1-4; D might be TRBD1 (5 bases). Germline CDR1 is SEHNR and CDR2 is FQNEAQ (reference sequence). The CDR3 runs to 12 residues. V was pared by 5 bases and J by 7 bases, with 8 bases between. The CDR3 protein is CASSVDSEKLFF. The CDR3 DNA reads TGTGCCAGCAGCGTAGACAGTGAAAAACTGTTTTTT.

This clonotype has ten or more counts. This chain connects TRBV20-1 to TRBJ2-5; D might be TRBD1 (5 bases). CDR3 size: 14 residues. Per the germline V gene, CDR1 is DFQATT and CDR2 is SNEGSKA (reference sequence). The V and J ends lost 3 bases and 5 bases respectively, with 16 bases between them. The CDR3, as DNA: TGCAGTGCTAGCGGGCAGGGCCCCCAGGAGACCCAGTACTTC. This translates into CSASGQGPQETQYF.

A remark on this clonotype: No conserved phenylalanine or tryptophan ends this CDR3, so it is likely a read error. The chain couples TRBV20-1 to TRBJ1-1; perhaps TRBD1 as D (6 bases). CDR1 and CDR2 (germline): DFQATT, SNEGSKA (reference sequence). With 0 bases removed from V and 4 bases from J, the gap between germline ends came to 9 bases. The CDR3 has 13 residues. The CDR3 coding sequence is TGCAGTGCTAGAGATAACAGGGCCACTGAAGCTTTCTTA. Translating it yields CSARDNRATEAFL.

This clonotype was counted a few times. This chain connects TRBV18 to TRBJ2-3, with D possibly TRBD1 on 5 matching bases. The germline V gene encodes CDR1 KGHSH and CDR2 LQKENI. CDR3 length equals 16 residues. Between the trimmed V and J ends, which lost 3 bases and 2 bases, there was a span of 15 bases. The chain's CDR3 is CASSPGERGYTDTQYF. The CDR3 DNA follows: TGTGCCAGCTCACCGGGTGAAAGGGGATACACAGATACGCAGTATTTT.

The chain has TRBV10-3 and TRBJ2-1; 11 nucleotides line up with TRBD2. V gave up 0 bases and J gave up 15 bases; unmatched junction bases: 7. Germline-derived CDR1 and CDR2 are ENHRY and SYGVKD. This CDR3 spans 14 amino acids. CDR3 DNA: TGTGCCATCAGTGAGTCGAGGGTGGGGACTAGCGGGTTCTTC. As protein: CAISESRVGTSGFF.

This clonotype was counted many times. The CDR3 loop is CASSLGTRAEAFF. In DNA form, the CDR3 reads TGTGCCAGCAGTTTAGGCACCAGAGCTGAAGCTTTCTTT. The chain joins TRBV12-3 or TRBV12-4 to TRBJ1-1, with no clear D. V gave up 1 base and J gave up 6 bases, with 9 bases separating them. The CDR3 is made up of 13 amino acids.

V is TRBV29-1 and J is TRBJ2-7; no reliable D call. Germline CDR1 SQVTM, CDR2 ANQGSEA. The CDR3 spans 11 residues. Trimming took 6 bases from V and 4 from J, leaving 10 bases between them. The CDR3 region has the DNA TGCAGCGTGGCTGAAGCATACGAGCAGTACTTC. As protein: CSVAEAYEQYF.

This clonotype was observed a handful of times. The rearrangement uses TRBV6-2 or TRBV6-3 and TRBJ2-5; weak D call: TRBD2 (5 bases). CDR1 is MNHEY, CDR2 SVGEGT, per germline. This CDR3 spans 15 amino acids. V was trimmed by 3 bases and J by 2 bases, leaving 13 bases between them. CDR3 sequence (DNA): TGTGCCAGCAGTTATTATTCGGACTTTCAAGAGACCCAGTACTTC. Protein: CASSYYSDFQETQYF.

The table lists this clonotype with many counts. The gene calls are TRBV29-1 and TRBJ2-3; TRBD2 matches at 8 bases. The germline V gene has CDR1 SQVTM and CDR2 ANQGSEA. There are 15 residues in the CDR3. The V segment lost 7 bases and the J segment 6 bases; nucleotides outside the gene matches: 15. The CDR3 sequence is CSANGLGGAEDTQYF. The CDR3 nucleotides are TGCAGCGCCAATGGGCTCGGGGGGGCCGAGGATACGCAGTATTTT.